These 32 T cell receptor beta chains came from one sample sequenced in a study of blood T cell repertoires in COVID-19. This table comes from immunoSEQ multiplex PCR, and its TCRdb copy is limited to in-frame clones, with some not included. This repertoire shows around 200,000 clones, 80% to 90% found once; its top ten account for roughly 15%. Sequences were obtained from peripheral blood. Receptors were obtained from a woman aged 70 to 79 with COVID-19, enrolled during active disease.

This clone was seen more than once but under ten times. The chain uses TRBV5-1 and TRBJ2-2; 13 bases map to TRBD2. The ends lost 6 bases at V and 4 bases at J; junction bases unmatched: 3. The CDR3 extends over 15 amino acids. Per the germline V gene, CDR1 is SGHRS and CDR2 is YFSETQ. CDR3 DNA sequence: TGCGCCAGCACCGGACTAGCGGGAGCCACCGGGGAGCTGTTTTTT. Translation: CASTGLAGATGELFF.

This CDR3 reads CASKVGREPYNEQFF. CDR3 bases: TGTGCCAGCAAGGTCGGGCGGGAGCCCTACAATGAGCAGTTCTTC. The chain links TRBV2 to TRBJ2-1; TRBD2 aligns across 7 bases. V trimming: 7 bases; J trimming: 2 bases; junction bases outside the gene matches: 8. This CDR3 spans 15 amino acids. From germline, CDR1 is SNHLY and CDR2 FYNNEI.

This clone was counted between two and nine times. V gene TRBV28 combines with J gene TRBJ1-2; D gene unclear. V was cut by 7 bases and J by 14 bases, with 14 bases left in between. Germline V gene sequence: CDR1 MDHEN, CDR2 SYDVKM. CDR3 size: 10 residues. The CDR3 DNA sequence: TGTGCCAGCATGGGTAGCGGGTGTACCTTC. This encodes CASMGSGCTF.

This clone occurred a few times. V usage is TRBV19 and J usage is TRBJ1-3; D remains unclear. V lost 1 base, J lost 4 bases, and 11 bases lay in between. CDR1 is LNHDA, CDR2 SQIVND, per germline (reference sequence). The CDR3 covers 15 residues. CDR3 residues: CASSIAAGPGNTIYF. The CDR3 DNA follows: TGTGCCAGTAGTATAGCGGCAGGCCCAGGAAACACCATATATTTT.

A few counts support this clone. The gene calls are TRBV20-1 and TRBJ2-5; the D gene is possibly TRBD2 (6 bases). Germline lookup yields CDR1 DFQATT and CDR2 SNEGSKA (reference sequence). V lost 3 bases to trimming and J lost 5 bases, with 16 bases between them. This CDR3 spans 14 amino acids. CDR3 coding DNA: TGCAGTGCTAGTAGGGCGGGGCCGGGGGAGACCCAGTACTTC. As protein: CSASRAGPGETQYF.

The chain combines TRBV28 with TRBJ2-5; 7 bases match TRBD2. Germline trimming cut 7 bases from V and 3 bases from J; bases unmatched to any gene: 5. Looked up from germline, CDR1 is MDHEN and CDR2 is SYDVKM. The CDR3 sequence is 13 residues long. The CDR3 sequence: CASTRDYEETQYF. CDR3 sequence (DNA): TGTGCCAGCACCCGGGACTACGAAGAGACCCAGTACTTC.

This rearrangement joins TRBV7-8 to TRBJ1-1; D not certain. V lost 0 bases to trimming and J lost 4 bases, with 12 bases between them. The length of the CDR3 is 15 residues. Germline CDR1 SGHVS, CDR2 FQNEAQ. The CDR3 protein is CASSLAGSFSTEAFF. In nucleotides, the CDR3 is TGTGCCAGCAGCTTAGCCGGGTCGTTTAGCACTGAAGCTTTCTTT.

In its sample, this clone was seen a few times. This sequence joins TRBV5-6 and TRBJ1-6, with TRBD1 matching over 7 bases. The germline V gene encodes CDR1 SGHDT and CDR2 YYEEEE. The V and J ends lost 0 bases and 7 bases, in that order; junction bases with no gene match: 4. This CDR3 spans 15 amino acids. CDR3 amino acids: CASSLGDRENSPLHF. The CDR3 DNA reads TGTGCCAGCAGCTTGGGTGACAGGGAGAATTCACCCCTCCACTTT.

V gene TRBV5-5 combines with J gene TRBJ1-5; D unclear. Germline V gene sequence: CDR1 SGHKS, CDR2 YYEKEE (reference sequence). The CDR3 has 15 residues. The V end lost 4 bases, the J end lost 2 bases, and 13 bases lay between the germline ends. CDR3 nucleotide sequence: TGTGCCAGCAGCCGGGGTGGCTATGGCAATCAGCCCCAGCATTTT. It codes for CASSRGGYGNQPQHF.

This clone was picked up one time. The chain has TRBV10-3 and TRBJ2-2; D is possibly TRBD1 (5 bases). Germline CDR1 ENHRY, CDR2 SYGVKD. The CDR3 length is 12 residues. The germline V and J ends were trimmed by 9 bases and 4 bases, with 9 bases remaining between them. CDR3 region: CAMRQGTGELFF. The CDR3 nucleotides are TGTGCCATGCGGCAGGGCACCGGGGAGCTGTTTTTT.

The chain combines TRBV2 with TRBJ1-1; 9 nucleotides match TRBD1. Trimming cost V 4 bases and J 4 bases; bases outside gene matches: 10. Germline loops: CDR1 SNHLY, CDR2 FYNNEI. There are 16 residues in the CDR3. The CDR3 sequence is CASSGGQGIGSTEAFF. CDR3 bases: TGTGCCAGCAGTGGAGGACAGGGGATTGGGAGCACTGAAGCTTTCTTT. The variable domain in full, with the rest retrieved from reference TRBV2 and TRBJ1-1, is EPEVTQTPSHQVTQMGQEVILRCVPISNHLYFYWYRQILGQKVEFLVSFYNNEISEKSEIFDDQFSVERPDGSNFTLKIRSTKLEDSAMYFCASSGGQGIGSTEAFFGQGTRLTVV.

V gene TRBV6-1 combines with J gene TRBJ1-3; D uncertain. This CDR3 comprises 15 residues. V was clipped by 3 bases and J by 0 bases, with 9 bases between them. Germline values: CDR1 MNHNS, CDR2 SASEGT. The CDR3 sequence is CASSELAFSGNTIYF. CDR3 DNA sequence: TGTGCCAGCAGTGAGTTAGCGTTCTCTGGAAACACCATATATTTT.

The rearrangement links TRBV12-3 or TRBV12-4 to TRBJ2-3; the D gene is possibly TRBD1 (5 bases). There are 12 residues in the CDR3. Deletions cut 7 bases from V and 7 bases from J, with 12 bases between. The CDR3 nucleotides read TGTGCCAGCACCCTAACAGGAAATACGCAGTATTTT. It is translated as CASTLTGNTQYF.

This clone appeared a single time. V gene TRBV7-2 combines with J gene TRBJ1-3, with a tentative D call TRBD1 (6 bases). The V gene's germline CDR1 is SGHTA and CDR2 FQGNSA. V was pared by 4 bases and J by 8 bases, with 15 bases between. CDR3 length: 14 residues. CDR3 amino acids: CASSWQGRRDTIYF. CDR3 coding DNA: TGTGCCAGCAGCTGGCAGGGGCGGAGAGACACCATATATTTT. Full variable domain (remainder filled in from reference TRBV7-2 and TRBJ1-3): GAGVSQSPSNKVTEKGKDVELRCDPISGHTALYWYRQSLGQGLEFLIYFQGNSAPDKSGLPSDRFSAERTGGSVSTLTIQRTQQEDSAVYLCASSWQGRRDTIYFGEGSWLTVV.

This clone was seen once. V gene TRBV10-1 combines with J gene TRBJ2-3; D might be TRBD1 (5 bases). This CDR3 contains 13 residues. V dropped 6 bases and J dropped 6 bases, with 13 bases sitting between them. In germline, CDR1 is WNHNN, CDR2 SYGVQD (reference sequence). The CDR3 DNA follows: TGCGCCAGCAGCCGCCCTCCAGGGGATACGCAGTATTTT. Translating it yields CASSRPPGDTQYF.

This clone was observed once. The V call is TRBV6-7, the J call TRBJ1-1; no clear D. TRBV6-7 is an open reading frame whose function is uncertain. V lost 5 bases and J 7 bases, leaving 8 bases between the germline ends. The CDR3 is 11 amino acids. As DNA, the CDR3 is TGTGCCAGCAGTACATTCCATGAAGCTTTCTTT. Translation: CASSTFHEAFF.

This clone was seen just once. The chain is built from TRBV2 and TRBJ1-6, with D possibly matching TRBD1 (5 bases). Germline values: CDR1 SNHLY, CDR2 FYNNEI. V was clipped by 8 bases and J by 8 bases, with 13 bases between them. CDR3 length equals 13 residues. Here the CDR3 reads CASRREVDSPLHF. The CDR3 bases are TGTGCCAGCCGCAGGGAGGTCGATTCACCCCTCCACTTT.

V usage is TRBV7-2 and J usage is TRBJ1-2; D remains ambiguous. Germline V gene lookup returns CDR1 SGHTA and CDR2 FQGNSA. The V end lost 2 bases, the J end lost 4 bases, and 8 bases lay between the germline ends. This CDR3 region has 13 residues. The CDR3 here is CASSLISGYGYTF. CDR3 coding DNA: TGTGCCAGCAGCTTAATCTCCGGCTATGGCTACACCTTC.

The table lists this clone with a few counts. The rearrangement joins TRBV21-1 to TRBJ1-2; TRBD1 is taken as the D call from the table, unchecked against the DNA. TRBV21-1 is marked as a pseudogene. This CDR3 region has 15 residues. The CDR3 here is CASSSQTGRAYGYTF. In DNA, the CDR3 is TGTGCCAGCAGCAGCCAGACAGGTAGGGCCTATGGCTACACCTTC.

This clone appeared a few times. V gene TRBV5-1 combines with J gene TRBJ1-1; D is perhaps TRBD1 (6 bases). The CDR3 is 14 amino acids. V lost 3 bases, J lost 6 bases, and 15 bases lay in between. Germline-derived CDR1 and CDR2 are SGHRS and YFSETQ. The CDR3 DNA reads as TGCGCCAGCAGCTCCAGTGGCAGGGGCCCTGAAGCTTTCTTT. It is translated as CASSSSGRGPEAFF.

This clone has more than one count but fewer than ten. The chain employs TRBV19 and TRBJ1-4; D ambiguous. The CDR3 sequence is 13 residues long. V shed 3 bases and J shed 5 bases, with 7 bases lying between them. Per germline, CDR1 LNHDA and CDR2 SQIVND (reference sequence). This CDR3 is CASSILRNEKLFF. CDR3 DNA: TGTGCCAGTAGTATTTTGAGGAATGAAAAACTGTTTTTT.

This chain joins TRBV11-2 and TRBJ1-1; no clear D gene. The V end lost 5 bases, the J end lost 4 bases, and 11 bases lay between the germline ends. The CDR3 is 13 amino acids. Germline V lookup: CDR1 SGHAT, CDR2 FQNNGV. CDR3 nucleotides: TGTGCCAGCAGCCCCCGGTGGGCCACTGAAGCTTTCTTT. It translates to CASSPRWATEAFF.

This chain connects TRBV2 to TRBJ1-1, with D unresolved. Germline CDR1 is SNHLY and CDR2 is FYNNEI. The CDR3 has 14 residues. Trimming removed 0 bases at V and 7 bases at J, with 12 bases between. CDR3 residues: CASSEATGKLEAFF. DNA for the CDR3: TGTGCCAGCAGTGAAGCAACCGGGAAACTTGAAGCTTTCTTT.

The chain carries TRBV7-9 and TRBJ1-2, with 11 bases fitting TRBD1. The CDR3 is 14 amino acids. Germline loops: CDR1 SEHNR, CDR2 FQNEAQ (reference sequence). The trim removed 5 bases at V and 7 bases at J, leaving 6 bases unmatched. CDR3 amino acids: CASSPGQGVGGYTF. In DNA form, the CDR3 reads TGTGCCAGCAGCCCGGGACAGGGGGTCGGTGGCTACACCTTC.

V gene TRBV7-9 combines with J gene TRBJ2-7, with 13 positions matching TRBD2. Trimming at V came to 4 bases and at J to 6 bases, leaving 6 bases not matched to a gene. The germline V gene has CDR1 SEHNR and CDR2 FQNEAQ (reference sequence). The CDR3 length is 15 residues. CDR3 coding DNA: TGTGCCAGCAGCTCCTACGGACTAGCGGGAGTCGAGCAGTACTTC. It is translated as CASSSYGLAGVEQYF.

This clone was detected a few times. The chain links TRBV24-1 to TRBJ2-5, with D unclear. The CDR3 sequence is 16 residues long. Trimming took off 4 bases at V and 4 bases at J, with 18 bases between the two ends. Germline CDR1 and CDR2: KGHDR and SFDVKD. CDR3 sequence (DNA): TGTGCCACCAGTGACCCAATAGCTTTCGGTAGAGAGACCCAGTACTTC. As protein: CATSDPIAFGRETQYF.

This chain connects TRBV27 to TRBJ1-5, with a tentative D call TRBD1 (6 bases). This CDR3 spans 15 amino acids. Germline-derived CDR1 and CDR2 are MNHEY and SMNVEV (reference sequence). V lost 3 bases and J lost 1, with 10 bases in between. The chain's CDR3 is CASSFRQESNQPQHF. Written as DNA, the CDR3 is TGTGCCAGCAGTTTTAGACAGGAGAGCAATCAGCCCCAGCATTTT.

This clone was detected once. The rearrangement uses TRBV10-3 and TRBJ1-1, with D perhaps matching TRBD1 (5 bases). Trimming cost V 5 bases and J 1 base, with 5 bases left between them. CDR1 and CDR2 from the germline V gene are ENHRY and SYGVKD. The CDR3 covers 12 residues. The CDR3 is CAISQGNTEAFF. CDR3 nucleotide sequence: TGTGCCATCAGTCAGGGGAACACTGAAGCTTTCTTT.

The rearrangement links TRBV5-1 to TRBJ2-3, with D possibly TRBD1 on 6 matching bases. The CDR3 runs 13 residues. V was shortened by 10 bases and J by 6 bases, with 18 bases between the two germline ends. From germline, CDR1 is SGHRS and CDR2 YFSETQ. Here the CDR3 DNA reads TGCGCCGGCTCCCGATTCAGGGGCGATACGCAGTATTTT. Residues: CAGSRFRGDTQYF.

The rearrangement uses TRBV11-1 and TRBJ2-1, with a tentative D call TRBD2 (6 bases). Germline CDR1 SGHAT, CDR2 FQDESV (reference sequence). V shed 3 bases and J shed 5 bases, with 11 bases lying between them. This CDR3 region has 14 residues. CDR3 loop: CASSFGEVNNEQFF. The DNA for the CDR3 is TGTGCCAGCAGCTTCGGGGAGGTTAACAATGAGCAGTTCTTC.

This clone occurred once. The chain couples TRBV29-1 to TRBJ2-7, with D hard to call. The V and J ends lost 7 bases and 7 bases respectively, with 20 bases between them. The CDR3 contains 13 residues. From germline, CDR1 is SQVTM and CDR2 ANQGSEA. In nucleotides, the CDR3 is TGCAGCGGAGCTCGGTCCCCCCATAGTGAGCAGTACTTC. Translation: CSGARSPHSEQYF.

The chain recombines TRBV14 with TRBJ1-3; D not resolved. The CDR3 is 13 residues long. The V gene lost 2 bases and the J gene lost 4 bases, with 6 bases spanning the gap. CDR1 SGHDN and CDR2 FVKESK come from the germline V gene. CDR3 in amino acids: CASSQIPGNTIYF. DNA for the CDR3: TGTGCCAGCAGCCAAATTCCGGGAAACACCATATATTTT.